This is a list of T cell receptor beta chains from one sample in a study of T-cell reconstitution after alpha-beta-depleted transplantation in children. TCRdb recomputed calls from the PCR reads with MiXCR, one row per CDR3 protein. The table records 180,000 or so distinct CDR3 sequences, roughly 6.3% of them present only once. The material sequenced was PBMCs, taken before TCRalphabeta/CD19-depleted stem cell transplant. These receptors all stem from a girl under three years old with combined immunodeficiency, due to receive a stem cell transplant. The CDR3 runs from the conserved cysteine through the conserved F or W. The order of the fields is clone size, D gene, V gene, J gene, CDR3 DNA, CDR3 protein. A D gene is named only where the DNA matches it firmly. Not all rows give a size; the values are once, few, many and, for expanded clones, a class.

abundance: many; d_gene: -; v_gene: TRBV6-5; j_gene: TRBJ2-5; CDR3nt: TGTGCCAGCAGTTACGATGATGCTCCAGAGACCCAGTACTTC; CDR3aa: CASSYDDAPETQYF
abundance: many; d_gene: -; v_gene: TRBV4-1; j_gene: TRBJ2-1; CDR3nt: TGCGCCAGCAGCCAAGTCCGGGGTGAGCAGTTCTTC; CDR3aa: CASSQVRGEQFF
abundance: many; d_gene: TRBD1; v_gene: TRBV4-1; j_gene: TRBJ2-5; CDR3nt: TGCGCCAGCAGCCCCAAGGGAGACAGGGAAGAGACCCAGTACTTC; CDR3aa: CASSPKGDREETQYF
abundance: many; d_gene: -; v_gene: TRBV9; j_gene: TRBJ2-1; CDR3nt: TGTGCCAGCAGCGCTTCCGACAGTAGCTCCTACAATGAGCAGTTCTTC; CDR3aa: CASSASDSSSYNEQFF
abundance: many; d_gene: -; v_gene: TRBV7-6; j_gene: TRBJ2-1; CDR3nt: TGTGCCAGCAGCTCCGCCGTAGGCGGACACAATGAGCAGTTCTTC; CDR3aa: CASSSAVGGHNEQFF
abundance: -; d_gene: TRBD2; v_gene: TRBV20-1; j_gene: TRBJ2-7; CDR3nt: TGCAGTGCTAAAGTGGACGCGGGGGGCACCTACGAGCAGTACTTC; CDR3aa: CSAKVDAGGTYEQYF
abundance: few; d_gene: TRBD2; v_gene: TRBV4-3; j_gene: TRBJ2-1; CDR3nt: TGCGCCAGCAGCCAAGATGCGGGGGGGCCCACGGTCGAGTTCTTC; CDR3aa: CASSQDAGGPTVEFF
abundance: many; d_gene: -; v_gene: TRBV3-1; j_gene: TRBJ2-7; CDR3nt: TGTGCCAGCAGCCCAAGGGCGGGGCTCTACGAGCAGTACTTC; CDR3aa: CASSPRAGLYEQYF
abundance: many; d_gene: -; v_gene: TRBV6-6; j_gene: TRBJ1-2; CDR3nt: TGTGCCAGCCCCTCAGGGGAAGGGCGCTACACCTTC; CDR3aa: CASPSGEGRYTF
abundance: many; d_gene: TRBD1; v_gene: TRBV10-3; j_gene: TRBJ2-7; CDR3nt: TGTGCCATCAGTGAGCCCCGCATGCCTGACAGGGACAGCTCCTACGAGCAGTACTTC; CDR3aa: CAISEPRMPDRDSSYEQYF
abundance: many; d_gene: TRBD1; v_gene: TRBV19; j_gene: TRBJ1-5; CDR3nt: TGTGCCAGTAGTTCTTGGGGTGACAGGGATCAGCCCCAGCATTTT; CDR3aa: CASSSWGDRDQPQHF
abundance: many; d_gene: -; v_gene: TRBV5-1; j_gene: TRBJ2-2; CDR3nt: TGCGCCAGCAGCTTGTATGGGGAGTGGACCGGGGAGCTGTTTTTT; CDR3aa: CASSLYGEWTGELFF
abundance: many; d_gene: -; v_gene: TRBV19; j_gene: TRBJ1-2; CDR3nt: TGTGCCAGTAGTATCGATCCTCTCGAAGCGGCCTATGGCTACACCTTC; CDR3aa: CASSIDPLEAAYGYTF
abundance: many; d_gene: -; v_gene: TRBV30; j_gene: TRBJ2-7; CDR3nt: TGTGCCTGGAGTGGGGGACCGTGGATGAACGAGCAGTACTTC; CDR3aa: CAWSGGPWMNEQYF
abundance: -; d_gene: -; v_gene: TRBV12-3/TRBV12-4; j_gene: TRBJ1-4; CDR3nt: TGTGCCTTCTGTTTAGGGGTGGTCCGGGGGTCAACTAATGAAAAACTGTTTTTT; CDR3aa: CAFCLGVVRGSTNEKLFF
abundance: few; d_gene: -; v_gene: TRBV7-9; j_gene: TRBJ1-4; CDR3nt: TGTGCCAGCAGTAAATCCTGGGAAAGGCGATGGGAAAAACTGTTTTTT; CDR3aa: CASSKSWERRWEKLFF
abundance: many; d_gene: -; v_gene: TRBV10-3; j_gene: TRBJ2-5; CDR3nt: TGTGCCATCAGTGAGTCGGGGGGGCTGGACCAAGAGACCCAGTACTTC; CDR3aa: CAISESGGLDQETQYF
abundance: many; d_gene: -; v_gene: TRBV7-9; j_gene: TRBJ2-1; CDR3nt: TGTGCCAGCAGCTTACTGAACGCCAATGAGCAGTTCTTC; CDR3aa: CASSLLNANEQFF
abundance: many; d_gene: -; v_gene: TRBV7-9; j_gene: TRBJ2-5; CDR3nt: TGTGCCAGCAGCTCGTGGATCATAGTTTGGGAGACCCAGTACTTC; CDR3aa: CASSSWIIVWETQYF
abundance: many; d_gene: -; v_gene: TRBV18; j_gene: TRBJ1-4; CDR3nt: TGTGCCAGCTCACCGACAGGTCCAACTAATGAAAAACTGTTTTTT; CDR3aa: CASSPTGPTNEKLFF
abundance: many; d_gene: TRBD2; v_gene: TRBV5-4; j_gene: TRBJ2-3; CDR3nt: TGTGCCAGCAGCTTGGCCGGGACTAGCGGGGGGAGGCATTTT; CDR3aa: CASSLAGTSGGRHF
abundance: -; d_gene: -; v_gene: TRBV15; j_gene: TRBJ2-7; CDR3nt: TGTGCCACCAGCAGCAGGTTGTTTTTCGGCTACGAGCAGTACTTC; CDR3aa: CATSSRLFFGYEQYF
abundance: many; d_gene: TRBD2; v_gene: TRBV15; j_gene: TRBJ2-1; CDR3nt: TGTGCCACCAGCAGAGATCGGTCTAGCGGGATAAACAATGAGCAGTTCTTC; CDR3aa: CATSRDRSSGINNEQFF
abundance: -; d_gene: -; v_gene: TRBV7-3; j_gene: TRBJ2-1; CDR3nt: TGTGCCAGCAGCCTCTTGGTCCCAAGCTCCTACAATGAGCAGTTCTTC; CDR3aa: CASSLLVPSSYNEQFF
abundance: many; d_gene: -; v_gene: TRBV13; j_gene: TRBJ1-1; CDR3nt: TGTGCCAGCAGCCTTCCAGAGGGGTCTGAAGCTTTCTTT; CDR3aa: CASSLPEGSEAFF
abundance: many; d_gene: TRBD2; v_gene: TRBV29-1; j_gene: TRBJ2-1; CDR3nt: TGCAGCGTTGAGGACCCGGGGGGGGCCTACAATGAGCAGTTCTTC; CDR3aa: CSVEDPGGAYNEQFF
abundance: many; d_gene: -; v_gene: TRBV4-1; j_gene: TRBJ2-2; CDR3nt: TGCGCCAGCAGCCAAGTCGAGACTCCGAACACCGGGGAGCTGTTTTTT; CDR3aa: CASSQVETPNTGELFF
abundance: many; d_gene: -; v_gene: TRBV6-5; j_gene: TRBJ1-1; CDR3nt: TGTGCCAGCAGTTACTCAAAAGGTTACACTGAAGCTTTCTTT; CDR3aa: CASSYSKGYTEAFF
abundance: many; d_gene: -; v_gene: TRBV28; j_gene: TRBJ2-4; CDR3nt: TGTGCCAGCAGTTTATCTATTGGACCTGTGCACATTCAGTACTTC; CDR3aa: CASSLSIGPVHIQYF
abundance: once; d_gene: -; v_gene: TRBV5-1; j_gene: TRBJ2-1; CDR3nt: TGCGCCAGCAGCTTGTTAGGCAATGAGCATTTCTTC; CDR3aa: CASSLLGNEHFF
abundance: many; d_gene: TRBD1; v_gene: TRBV29-1; j_gene: TRBJ2-1; CDR3nt: TGCAGCGTTGAAGATTCAGAGCTCGGGACAGACAACAATGAGCAGTTCTTC; CDR3aa: CSVEDSELGTDNNEQFF
abundance: many; d_gene: -; v_gene: TRBV5-5; j_gene: TRBJ2-1; CDR3nt: TGTGCCAGCAGCTTCCTTGACTACAATGAGCAGTTCTTC; CDR3aa: CASSFLDYNEQFF
abundance: many; d_gene: TRBD1; v_gene: TRBV6-5; j_gene: TRBJ2-5; CDR3nt: TGTGCCAGTGGGACAGGAGGGGAGACCCAGTACTTC; CDR3aa: CASGTGGETQYF
abundance: many; d_gene: -; v_gene: TRBV6-5; j_gene: TRBJ2-3; CDR3nt: TGTGCCAGCAGTTACCAAACCGGTACGCAGTATTTT; CDR3aa: CASSYQTGTQYF
abundance: -; d_gene: -; v_gene: TRBV19; j_gene: TRBJ1-3; CDR3nt: TGTGCCAGTAGCGTCGACAGGGGAAACACCATATATTTT; CDR3aa: CASSVDRGNTIYF
abundance: many; d_gene: -; v_gene: TRBV12-3/TRBV12-4; j_gene: TRBJ2-3; CDR3nt: TGTGCCAGCAGTACTACTGATATCGGGACAGATACGCAGTATTTT; CDR3aa: CASSTTDIGTDTQYF
abundance: many; d_gene: -; v_gene: TRBV20-1; j_gene: TRBJ2-5; CDR3nt: TGCAGTGCTAGCAACCTAGCTACCCAAGAGACCCAGTACTTC; CDR3aa: CSASNLATQETQYF
abundance: many; d_gene: -; v_gene: TRBV7-2; j_gene: TRBJ1-1; CDR3nt: TGTGCCAGCACCACCGGGGTGGCTGAAGCTTTCTTT; CDR3aa: CASTTGVAEAFF
abundance: many; d_gene: -; v_gene: TRBV18; j_gene: TRBJ2-1; CDR3nt: TGTGCCAGCTCACGATCCGAAAAAAACAATGAGCAGTTCTTC; CDR3aa: CASSRSEKNNEQFF
abundance: many; d_gene: TRBD2; v_gene: TRBV6-2/TRBV6-3; j_gene: TRBJ2-2; CDR3nt: TGTGCCAGCAGTTACTCACGGACTAGCGGTACCGGGGAGCTGTTTTTT; CDR3aa: CASSYSRTSGTGELFF
abundance: many; d_gene: -; v_gene: TRBV25-1; j_gene: TRBJ2-7; CDR3nt: TGTGCCAGCAGAGGCTACGAGCAGTACTTC; CDR3aa: CASRGYEQYF
abundance: many; d_gene: TRBD1; v_gene: TRBV28; j_gene: TRBJ2-6; CDR3nt: TGTGCCAGCAGTTTATTCCATTCGGACAGGGGCCGCTCTGGGGCCAACGTCCTGACTTTC; CDR3aa: CASSLFHSDRGRSGANVLTF
abundance: many; d_gene: TRBD1; v_gene: TRBV11-2; j_gene: TRBJ2-5; CDR3nt: TGTGCCAGTCGCCCAATCGACAGGGGCGAAGAGACCCAGTACTTC; CDR3aa: CASRPIDRGEETQYF
abundance: many; d_gene: -; v_gene: TRBV3-1; j_gene: TRBJ1-5; CDR3nt: TGTGCCAGCAGCCTGGGGGGTCGCAATCAGCCCCAGCATTTT; CDR3aa: CASSLGGRNQPQHF
abundance: many; d_gene: TRBD1; v_gene: TRBV12-3/TRBV12-4; j_gene: TRBJ2-7; CDR3nt: TGTGCCAGCAGTACCTTCAGGGGGCGCCCCTACGAGCAGTACTTC; CDR3aa: CASSTFRGRPYEQYF
abundance: many; d_gene: TRBD2; v_gene: TRBV4-3; j_gene: TRBJ2-3; CDR3nt: TGCGCCAGCAGCCAGGCGGGGGGGCCTGGAGATACGCAGTATTTT; CDR3aa: CASSQAGGPGDTQYF
abundance: many; d_gene: -; v_gene: TRBV7-9; j_gene: TRBJ2-7; CDR3nt: TGTGCCAGCAGCGGGTCGGGGGAGCAGTACTTC; CDR3aa: CASSGSGEQYF
abundance: many; d_gene: -; v_gene: TRBV15; j_gene: TRBJ1-1; CDR3nt: TGTGCCACCAGCAGAGCGACTTATGGGTCGGGGGAAGCTTTCTTT; CDR3aa: CATSRATYGSGEAFF
abundance: many; d_gene: TRBD1; v_gene: TRBV27; j_gene: TRBJ2-2; CDR3nt: TGTGCCAGCAGTGCATTCGGGACAGGGGGCGCGGGCGGGGAGCTGTTTTTT; CDR3aa: CASSAFGTGGAGGELFF
abundance: many; d_gene: -; v_gene: TRBV29-1; j_gene: TRBJ2-1; CDR3nt: TGCAGCGTCCTAGGCGGCGTCTACAATGAGCAGTTCTTC; CDR3aa: CSVLGGVYNEQFF
abundance: many; d_gene: -; v_gene: TRBV29-1; j_gene: TRBJ1-3; CDR3nt: TGCAGCGTTGTGGTTCCAAGCTCTGGAAACACCATATATTTT; CDR3aa: CSVVVPSSGNTIYF
abundance: many; d_gene: -; v_gene: TRBV6-5; j_gene: TRBJ2-7; CDR3nt: TGTGCCAGCAGTTACTCAGAGTCCGTCTCCTACGAGCAGTACTTC; CDR3aa: CASSYSESVSYEQYF
abundance: few; d_gene: TRBD2; v_gene: TRBV7-9; j_gene: TRBJ2-7; CDR3nt: TGTGCCAGCAGCTCCCCTGGGGCGGGAGTACGGTACGAGCAGTACTTC; CDR3aa: CASSSPGAGVRYEQYF
abundance: many; d_gene: -; v_gene: TRBV20-1; j_gene: TRBJ1-5; CDR3nt: TGCAGTGCTAGAGATGGGGATCAGCCCCAGCATTTT; CDR3aa: CSARDGDQPQHF
abundance: few; d_gene: TRBD1; v_gene: TRBV20-1; j_gene: TRBJ2-4; CDR3nt: TGCAGTGCTAGAGGATTCCGGGACAGGGTAGAACATTTCGATAACATTCAGTACTTC; CDR3aa: CSARGFRDRVEHFDNIQYF
abundance: many; d_gene: -; v_gene: TRBV11-2; j_gene: TRBJ2-2; CDR3nt: TGTGCCAGCAGCTTAGTCGTGGGCCCCGGGGAGCTGTTTTTT; CDR3aa: CASSLVVGPGELFF